The TCR beta chain described here comes from a study of CD8+CD57+ T cells in acquired aplastic anemia (dated by TCRdb to the late 2010s). At the level of the whole study: On average, sorted CD4+ and CD8+ cells yielded approximately 3 ug of extracted DNA, with a range of about 0.19 to 30 ug. CD8+CD57+ expansion was defined as a frequency above the mean frequency observed in healthy subjects.

Here is what the overall study found, with its caveats: CD8+ Simpson's diversity did not differ significantly between patients and healthy controls (P=0.060). Nearly 30 CD8+ CDR3 sequences were found in both patients and controls but appeared to be highly expressed in patients and within the immunodominant clones of the patients.

The patients picked for sequencing were ones in whom flow cytometry had shown an expansion of CD8+CD57+ cells. Every patient had a diagnosis of severe acquired aplastic anemia based on International Study of Aplastic Anemia and Agranulocytosis and Camitta criteria. No patient had received any therapy when blood was sampled. TCR repertoires of sorted CD4+ and CD8+ blood T cells from severe aplastic anemia patients and healthy subjects were deep-sequenced in the study. Patients were enrolled in the USA under clinicaltrials.gov protocols 00001620, 01623167, 00001397, 00071045, 00081523 and 00961064. Ficoll-Paque density gradient centrifugation was used to isolate peripheral blood mononuclear cells. Before DNA extraction, CD4+ and CD8+ T cells were sorted with FACS or magnetic beads. CDR1 DFQATT and CDR2 SNEGSKA were looked up in the germline V gene (reference sequence). Including cysteine and phenylalanine, the CDR3 has 12 amino acids. The sequence is cut down to CDR3 DNA, 36 bases in frame from base 1.

TCR beta VDJ combination and CDR3 sequence profiling used genomic DNA as the template. An Illumina HiSeq 2000 was used for TCR repertoire sequencing. Under the source paper's analysis protocol: TRBV/TRBJ rearrangement plots, CDR3 size and DJ length profiles, and Simpson's diversity index were used to evaluate the repertoires. The most abundant DNA sequence in the deep sequencing data was taken as the immunodominant clone. CDR3 amino acid sequences were checked for sharing between subjects and were compared against published repertoires and the VDJdb database. Starting from the raw public reads, TCRdb applied fastp trimming at Q25, assembled clones with MiXCR and retained in-frame beta chains. Each entry merges the rows of one CDR3 protein and shows their most common DNA and genes. In this record, the V and J calls reflect TCRdb's handling and not the investigators' own analysis. This sample lists 250,000 to 350,000 distinct CDR3 sequences; approximately 57% were detected once. 1.3% of the sample goes to the ten largest clones.

Concerning this clonotype: The target of this receptor is not known. No base-level quality is on record; no much larger clone is a single base apart.

The source material was sorted CD4+, CD8+, or CD8+CD57+ T cells (not recorded which) from PBMCs. In this chain, TRBV20-1 is recombined with TRBJ2-5, and possibly TRBD2, on 5 matching bases. With the DNA end fitting TRBJ2-7 better, the J assignment may be wrong. This receptor was obtained from a human donor with aplastic anemia. Here the CDR3 is given as CSARELVSEQYF. The nucleotide sequence reads as follows: TGCAGTGCTAGAGAACTAGTCTCCGAGCAGTACTTC.